The TCR beta chain described here comes from a study of T cells after yellow fever vaccination. As for the study in general: Low-cell-number fractions were prepared with SMART-Seq v4 Ultra Low Input.

This CDR3 is 16 amino acids long. V was trimmed by 2 bases and J by 0 bases, leaving 10 bases between them. Germline V gives CDR1 MNHEY, CDR2 SVGAGI. As regards this clonotype: Its target is not known.

A universal primer site and UMIs were added as TCR cDNA was made by 5'RACE template switching. TCRdb reanalysed the 5' RACE reads using MiXCR and keeps one entry per CDR3 protein. Of 95,000 to 100,000 distinct CDR3 sequences in the sample, 5.8% were seen once. General study results and limits: Researchers cautioned that FACS-sorted repertoires could harbor abundant clonotypes contaminating from the bulk population. Reappearance after the booster was observed for most primary-vaccination clones (96% CD4, roughly 90% CD8).

This clonotype originated in a man between 18 and 35 years old who received the YFV17D yellow fever vaccine. Sequences were derived from CD8+ T cells sorted from PBMCs, sampled 10 days after the yellow fever booster vaccination. The chain is built from TRBV6-5 and TRBJ2-2; D gene uncertain. The CDR3 DNA sequence: TGTGCCAGCAGTTACCTCCCCTTTACGAACACCGGGGAGCTGTTTTTT. Residues: CASSYLPFTNTGELFF.